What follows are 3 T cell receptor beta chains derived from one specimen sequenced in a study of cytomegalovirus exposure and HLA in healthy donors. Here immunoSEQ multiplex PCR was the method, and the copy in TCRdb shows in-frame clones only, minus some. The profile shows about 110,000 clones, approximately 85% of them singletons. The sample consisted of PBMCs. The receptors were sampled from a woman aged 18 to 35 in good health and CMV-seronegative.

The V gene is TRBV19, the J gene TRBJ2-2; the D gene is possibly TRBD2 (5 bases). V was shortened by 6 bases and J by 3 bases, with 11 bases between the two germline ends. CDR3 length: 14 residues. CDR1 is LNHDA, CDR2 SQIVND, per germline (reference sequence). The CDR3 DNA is TGTGCCAGTAGCGCCCCGGGGTACACCGGGGAGCTGTTTTTT. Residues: CASSAPGYTGELFF.

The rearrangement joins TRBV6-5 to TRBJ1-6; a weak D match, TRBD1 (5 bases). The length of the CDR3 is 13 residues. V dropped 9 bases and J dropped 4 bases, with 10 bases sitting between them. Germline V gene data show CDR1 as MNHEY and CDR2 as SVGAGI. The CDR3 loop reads CASRGSYNSPLHF. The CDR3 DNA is TGTGCCAGTCGGGGGAGTTATAATTCACCCCTCCACTTT.

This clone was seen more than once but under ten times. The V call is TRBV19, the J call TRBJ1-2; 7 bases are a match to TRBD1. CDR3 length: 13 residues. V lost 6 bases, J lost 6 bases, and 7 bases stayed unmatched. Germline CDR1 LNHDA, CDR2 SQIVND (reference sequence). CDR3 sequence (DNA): TGTGCCAGTAGCGCGTACAGGGGAGATGGCTACACCTTC. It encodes CASSAYRGDGYTF. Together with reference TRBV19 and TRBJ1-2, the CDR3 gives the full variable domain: DGGITQSPKYLFRKEGQNVTLSCEQNLNHDAMYWYRQDPGQGLRLIYYSQIVNDFQKGDIAEGYSVSREKKESFPLTVTSAQKNPTAFYLCASSAYRGDGYTFGSGTRLTVV.